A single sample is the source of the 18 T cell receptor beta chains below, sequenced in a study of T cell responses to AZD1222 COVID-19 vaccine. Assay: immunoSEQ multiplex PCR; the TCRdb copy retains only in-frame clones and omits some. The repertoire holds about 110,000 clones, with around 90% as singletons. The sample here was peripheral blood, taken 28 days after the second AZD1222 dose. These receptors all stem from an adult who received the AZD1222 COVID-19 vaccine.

The CDR3 region is CASDSPQGQGGNQPQHF. The CDR3 DNA is TGTGCCAGCGACTCTCCTCAGGGGCAGGGCGGGAATCAGCCCCAGCATTTT. The chain links TRBV28 to TRBJ1-5; possible D gene TRBD1, 6 bases. Germline loops: CDR1 MDHEN, CDR2 SYDVKM. The germline V and J ends were trimmed by 8 bases and 4 bases, with 24 bases remaining between them. This CDR3 has 17 amino acids.

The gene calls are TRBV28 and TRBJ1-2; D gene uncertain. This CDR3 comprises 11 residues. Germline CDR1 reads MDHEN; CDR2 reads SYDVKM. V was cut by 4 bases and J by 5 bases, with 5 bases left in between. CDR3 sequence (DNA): TGTGCCAGCAGTTCCCTTTATGGCTACACCTTC. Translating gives CASSSLYGYTF.

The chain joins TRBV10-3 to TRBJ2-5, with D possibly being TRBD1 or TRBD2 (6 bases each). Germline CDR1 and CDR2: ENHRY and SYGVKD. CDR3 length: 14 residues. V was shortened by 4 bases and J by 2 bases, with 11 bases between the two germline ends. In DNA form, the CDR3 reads TGTGCCATCAGTGTAGGGGGGTCTCAAGAGACCCAGTACTTC. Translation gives CAISVGGSQETQYF.

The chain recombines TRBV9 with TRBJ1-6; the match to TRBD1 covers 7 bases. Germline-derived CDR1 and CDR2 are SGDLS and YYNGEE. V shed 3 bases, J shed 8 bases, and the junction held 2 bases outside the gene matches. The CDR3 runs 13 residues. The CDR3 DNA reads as TGTGCCAGCAGCGGCGACAGGGATTCACCCCTCCACTTT. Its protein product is CASSGDRDSPLHF.

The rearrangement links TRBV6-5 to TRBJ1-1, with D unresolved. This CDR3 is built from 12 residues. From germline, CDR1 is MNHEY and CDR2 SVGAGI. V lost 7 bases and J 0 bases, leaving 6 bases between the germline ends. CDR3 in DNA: TGTGCCAGCACGCCCATGAACACTGAAGCTTTCTTT. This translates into CASTPMNTEAFF.

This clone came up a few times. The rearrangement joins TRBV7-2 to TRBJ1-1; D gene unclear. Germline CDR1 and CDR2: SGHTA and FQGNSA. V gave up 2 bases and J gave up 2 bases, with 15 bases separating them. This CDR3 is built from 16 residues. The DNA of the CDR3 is TGTGCCAGCAGCTTAAATAGCCCGGCGTATAACACTGAAGCTTTCTTT. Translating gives CASSLNSPAYNTEAFF.

CDR3 region: CASSRDTTDTQYF. The CDR3 DNA follows: TGTGCCAGCAGCCGAGACACTACAGATACGCAGTATTTT. V gene TRBV11-2 combines with J gene TRBJ2-3, with D uncertain. This CDR3 has 13 amino acids. Germline V lookup: CDR1 SGHAT, CDR2 FQNNGV. V was clipped by 5 bases and J by 3 bases, with 9 bases between them. The entire variable domain, with the rest obtained from reference TRBV11-2 and TRBJ2-3, is as follows: EAGVAQSPRYKIIEKRQSVAFWCNPISGHATLYWYQQILGQGPKLLIQFQNNGVVDDSQLPKDRFSAERLKGVDSTLKIQPAKLEDSAVYLCASSRDTTDTQYFGPGTRLTVL.

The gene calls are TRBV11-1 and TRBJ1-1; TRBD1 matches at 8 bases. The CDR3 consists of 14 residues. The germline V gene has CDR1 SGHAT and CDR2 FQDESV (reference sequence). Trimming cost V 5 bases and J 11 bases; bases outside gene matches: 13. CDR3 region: CASSPSQGARDAFF. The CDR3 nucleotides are TGTGCCAGCAGCCCCTCCCAGGGGGCGAGAGACGCTTTCTTT.

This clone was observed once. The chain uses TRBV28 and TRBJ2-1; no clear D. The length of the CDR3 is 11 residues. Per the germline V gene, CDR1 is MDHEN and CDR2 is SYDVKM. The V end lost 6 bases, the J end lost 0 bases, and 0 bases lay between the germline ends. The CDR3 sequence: CASSSYNEQFF. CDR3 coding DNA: TGTGCCAGCAGCTCCTACAATGAGCAGTTCTTC.

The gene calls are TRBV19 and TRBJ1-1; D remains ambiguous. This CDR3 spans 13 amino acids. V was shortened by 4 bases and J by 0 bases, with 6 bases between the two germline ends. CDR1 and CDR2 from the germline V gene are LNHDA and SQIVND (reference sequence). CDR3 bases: TGTGCCAGTAGTAGGACTCTGAACACTGAAGCTTTCTTT. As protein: CASSRTLNTEAFF.

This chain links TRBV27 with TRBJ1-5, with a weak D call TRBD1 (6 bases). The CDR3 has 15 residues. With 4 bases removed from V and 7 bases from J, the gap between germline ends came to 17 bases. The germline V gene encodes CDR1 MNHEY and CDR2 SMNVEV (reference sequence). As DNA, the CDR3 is TGTGCCAGCAGTTCGGCAGGGGCTTTAAAGCAGCCCCAGCATTTT. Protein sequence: CASSSAGALKQPQHF.

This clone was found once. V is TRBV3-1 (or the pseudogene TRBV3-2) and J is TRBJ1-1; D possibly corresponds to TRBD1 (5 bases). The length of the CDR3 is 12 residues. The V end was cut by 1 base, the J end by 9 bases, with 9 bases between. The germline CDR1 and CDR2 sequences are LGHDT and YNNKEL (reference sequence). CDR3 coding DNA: TGTGCCAGCAGCCAAGGCGCAGGGAAAGCTTTCTTT. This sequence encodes CASSQGAGKAFF.

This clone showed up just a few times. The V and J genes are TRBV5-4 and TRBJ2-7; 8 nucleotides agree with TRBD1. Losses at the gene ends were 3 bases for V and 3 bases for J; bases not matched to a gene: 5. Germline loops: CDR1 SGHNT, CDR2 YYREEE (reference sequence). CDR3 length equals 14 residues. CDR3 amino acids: CASSSGQGDYEQYF. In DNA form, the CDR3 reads TGTGCCAGCAGCTCCGGACAGGGAGACTACGAGCAGTACTTC.

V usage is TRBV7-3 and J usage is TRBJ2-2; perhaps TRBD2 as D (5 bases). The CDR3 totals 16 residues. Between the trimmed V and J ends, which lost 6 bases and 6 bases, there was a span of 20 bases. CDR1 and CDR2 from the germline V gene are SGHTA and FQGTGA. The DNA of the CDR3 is TGTGCCAGCAGTTTTAACCCCCAATCGGAGGCCGGGGAGCTGTTTTTT. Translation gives CASSFNPQSEAGELFF.

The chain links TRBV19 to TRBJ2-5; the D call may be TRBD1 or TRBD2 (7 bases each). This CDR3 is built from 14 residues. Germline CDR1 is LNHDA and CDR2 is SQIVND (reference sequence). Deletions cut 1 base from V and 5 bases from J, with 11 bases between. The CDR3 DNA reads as TGTGCCAGTAGTATAGTCCAGGGGGGGGAGACCCAGTACTTC. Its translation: CASSIVQGGETQYF.

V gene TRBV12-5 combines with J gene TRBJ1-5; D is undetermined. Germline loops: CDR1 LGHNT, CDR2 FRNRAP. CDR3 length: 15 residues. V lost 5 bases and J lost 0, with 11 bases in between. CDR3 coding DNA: TGTGCTAGTGGTAAGGGTGAAGGTAGCAATCAGCCCCAGCATTTT. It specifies CASGKGEGSNQPQHF.

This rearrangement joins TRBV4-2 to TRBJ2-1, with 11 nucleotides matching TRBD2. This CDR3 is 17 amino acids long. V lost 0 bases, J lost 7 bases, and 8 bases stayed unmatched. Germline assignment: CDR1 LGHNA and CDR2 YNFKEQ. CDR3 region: CASSQDSLAGGTNEQFF. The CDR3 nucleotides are TGTGCCAGCAGCCAAGATAGTCTAGCGGGAGGAACAAATGAGCAGTTCTTC.

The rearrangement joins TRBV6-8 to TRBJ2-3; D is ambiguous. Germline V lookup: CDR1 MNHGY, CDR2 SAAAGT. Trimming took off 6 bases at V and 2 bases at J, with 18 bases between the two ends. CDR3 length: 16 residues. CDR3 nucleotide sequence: TGTGCCAGCAGCCCGAGACCGCCGACCTCCACAGATACGCAGTATTTT. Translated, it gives CASSPRPPTSTDTQYF.